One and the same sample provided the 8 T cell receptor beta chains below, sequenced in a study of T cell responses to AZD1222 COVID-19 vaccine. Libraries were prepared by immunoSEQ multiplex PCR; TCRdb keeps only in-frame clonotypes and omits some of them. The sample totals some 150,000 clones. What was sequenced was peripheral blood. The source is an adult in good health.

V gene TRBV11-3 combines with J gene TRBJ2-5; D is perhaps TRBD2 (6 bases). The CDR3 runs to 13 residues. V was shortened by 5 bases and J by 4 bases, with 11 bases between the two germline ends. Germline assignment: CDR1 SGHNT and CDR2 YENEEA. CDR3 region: CASSARRGETQYF. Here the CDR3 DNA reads TGTGCCAGCAGCGCCCGGCGGGGAGAGACCCAGTACTTC.

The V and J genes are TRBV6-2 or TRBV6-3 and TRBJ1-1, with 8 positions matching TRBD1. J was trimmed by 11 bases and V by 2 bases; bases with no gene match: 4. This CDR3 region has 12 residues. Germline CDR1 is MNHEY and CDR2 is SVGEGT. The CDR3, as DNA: TGTGCCAGCAGTTACACGACAGGGGAGGCTTTCTTT. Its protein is CASSYTTGEAFF.

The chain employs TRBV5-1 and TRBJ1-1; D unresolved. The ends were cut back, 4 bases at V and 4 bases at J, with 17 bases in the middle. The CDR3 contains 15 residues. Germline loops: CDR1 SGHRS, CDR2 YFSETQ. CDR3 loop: CASSAGPIFATEAFF. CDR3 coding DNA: TGCGCCAGCAGCGCCGGCCCGATTTTTGCCACTGAAGCTTTCTTT.

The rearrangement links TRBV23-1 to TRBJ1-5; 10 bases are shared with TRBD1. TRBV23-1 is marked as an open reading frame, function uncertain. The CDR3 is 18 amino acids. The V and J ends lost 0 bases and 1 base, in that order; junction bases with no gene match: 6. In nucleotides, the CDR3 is TGCGCCAGCAGTCAATCGGGACAGGGGAAGAAGAGCAATCAGCCCCAGCATTTT. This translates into CASSQSGQGKKSNQPQHF.

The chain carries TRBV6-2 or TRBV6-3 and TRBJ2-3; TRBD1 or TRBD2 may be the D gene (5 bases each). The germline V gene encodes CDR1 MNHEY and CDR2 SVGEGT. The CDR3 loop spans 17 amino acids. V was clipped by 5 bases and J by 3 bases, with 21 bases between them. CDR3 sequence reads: CASSRPVQAGGTDTQYF. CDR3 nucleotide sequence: TGTGCCAGCAGTCGCCCCGTACAGGCGGGCGGGACAGATACGCAGTATTTT.

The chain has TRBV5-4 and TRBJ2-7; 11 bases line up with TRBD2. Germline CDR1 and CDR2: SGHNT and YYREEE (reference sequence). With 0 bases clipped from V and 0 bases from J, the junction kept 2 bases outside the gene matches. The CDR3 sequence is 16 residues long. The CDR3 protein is CASSLGLAGSSYEQYF. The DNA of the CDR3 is TGTGCCAGCAGCTTGGGACTAGCGGGGAGCTCCTACGAGCAGTACTTC.

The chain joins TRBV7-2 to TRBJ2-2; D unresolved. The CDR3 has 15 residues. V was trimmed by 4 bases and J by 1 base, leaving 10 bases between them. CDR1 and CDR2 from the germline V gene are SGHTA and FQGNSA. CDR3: CASSSSLGNTGELFF. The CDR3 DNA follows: TGTGCCAGCAGCTCCTCTCTAGGGAACACCGGGGAGCTGTTTTTT. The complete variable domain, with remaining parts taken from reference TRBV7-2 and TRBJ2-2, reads GAGVSQSPSNKVTEKGKDVELRCDPISGHTALYWYRQSLGQGLEFLIYFQGNSAPDKSGLPSDRFSAERTGGSVSTLTIQRTQQEDSAVYLCASSSSLGNTGELFFGEGSRLTVL.

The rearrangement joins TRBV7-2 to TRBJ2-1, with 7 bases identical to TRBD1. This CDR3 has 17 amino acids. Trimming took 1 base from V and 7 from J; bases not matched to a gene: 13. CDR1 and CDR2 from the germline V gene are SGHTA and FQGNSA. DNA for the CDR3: TGTGCCAGCAGCTTAGACGCGTTCGCAGGGGGATGGAATGAGCAGTTCTTC. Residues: CASSLDAFAGGWNEQFF. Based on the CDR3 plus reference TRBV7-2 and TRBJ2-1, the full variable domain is GAGVSQSPSNKVTEKGKDVELRCDPISGHTALYWYRQSLGQGLEFLIYFQGNSAPDKSGLPSDRFSAERTGGSVSTLTIQRTQQEDSAVYLCASSLDAFAGGWNEQFFGPGTRLTVL.